Shown below are 30 T cell receptor beta chains from a single sample sequenced in a study of OX40 agonist ivuxolimab in advanced cancers. The protocol was immunoSEQ multiplex PCR, while the TCRdb copy is restricted to in-frame clones and leaves out a portion. The sample carries around 80,000 clones, 88% recorded once. Material: CD4+ or CD8+ T cells sorted from blood, obtained in a trial of the OX40 agonist ivuxolimab. These receptors were collected from an adult with an advanced solid tumor such as melanoma, head and neck, liver or kidney cancer.

The V call is TRBV5-1, the J call TRBJ2-1, with a possible D match to TRBD1 (6 bases). CDR1 is SGHRS and CDR2 is YFSETQ in the germline V gene. V was pared by 5 bases and J by 4 bases, with 10 bases between. This CDR3 comprises 13 residues. The CDR3 DNA reads TGCGCCAGCAGAATCCAGGGGTACAATGAGCAGTTCTTC. Translating gives CASRIQGYNEQFF. The variable domain in full, completed from reference TRBV5-1 and TRBJ2-1, reads KAGVTQTPRYLIKTRGQQVTLSCSPISGHRSVSWYQQTPGQGLQFLFEYFSETQRNKGNFPGRFSGRQFSNSRSEMNVSTLELGDSALYLCASRIQGYNEQFFGPGTRLTVL.

The rearrangement uses TRBV19 and TRBJ2-1; TRBD2 matches 9 bases. V was clipped by 2 bases and J by 7 bases; unmatched bases: 3. Germline V gene lookup returns CDR1 LNHDA and CDR2 SQIVND (reference sequence). The CDR3 runs to 14 residues. CDR3 protein: CASSIRTSVNEQFF. CDR3 DNA sequence: TGTGCCAGTAGTATACGGACTAGCGTTAATGAGCAGTTCTTC.

The chain links TRBV6-1 to TRBJ1-4, with no clear D. Germline-derived CDR1 and CDR2 are MNHNS and SASEGT. The CDR3 covers 15 residues. V was trimmed by 5 bases and J by 4 bases, leaving 14 bases between them. The CDR3 is CASSLSRKGNEKLFF. For the CDR3, the DNA is TGTGCCAGCAGTCTATCACGGAAGGGTAATGAAAAACTGTTTTTT.

The rearrangement joins TRBV5-4 to TRBJ1-5, with D possibly matching TRBD1 (5 bases). Germline CDR1 and CDR2: SGHNT and YYREEE (reference sequence). Trimming cost V 0 bases and J 7 bases, with 8 bases left between them. This CDR3 has 13 residues. The DNA of the CDR3 is TGTGCCAGCAGCTTGGGTGGGGCACAGCCCCAGCATTTT. Translated, it gives CASSLGGAQPQHF.

The chain has TRBV5-1 and TRBJ1-1; D call uncertain. This CDR3 is 14 amino acids long. CDR1 is SGHRS, CDR2 YFSETQ, per germline. V was trimmed by 1 base and J by 5 bases, leaving 12 bases between them. CDR3 loop: CASSLSAQETEAFF. The CDR3 coding sequence is TGCGCCAGCAGCTTGTCAGCTCAGGAGACTGAAGCTTTCTTT.

The chain joins TRBV7-9 to TRBJ2-7; maybe TRBD2 (6 bases). The CDR3 totals 17 residues. The germline gives CDR1 SEHNR, CDR2 FQNEAQ (reference sequence). Deletions cut 5 bases from V and 0 bases from J, with 20 bases between. The CDR3 protein is CASSPGTFRQSSYEQYF. The CDR3 nucleotides read TGTGCCAGCAGCCCCGGGACTTTTCGCCAGAGCTCCTACGAGCAGTACTTC. The whole variable domain, remainder taken from reference TRBV7-9 and TRBJ2-7, is DTGVSQNPRHKITKRGQNVTFRCDPISEHNRLYWYRQTLGQGPEFLTYFQNEAQLEKSRLLSDRFSAERPKGSFSTLEIQRTEQGDSAMYLCASSPGTFRQSSYEQYFGPGTRLTVT.

The chain carries TRBV18 and TRBJ1-3, with 9 bases aligning to TRBD1. The CDR3 is made up of 21 amino acids. Germline V gene data show CDR1 as KGHSH and CDR2 as LQKENI. The trim removed 0 bases at V and 0 bases at J, leaving 15 bases unmatched. CDR3 in DNA: TGTGCCAGCTCACCACCTTTGGGCGGACAGGGGAGATCGAGCTCTGGAAACACCATATATTTT. The encoded protein is CASSPPLGGQGRSSSGNTIYF.

This chain uses TRBV6-5 with TRBJ2-3; no definite D call. The ends were cut back, 2 bases at V and 0 bases at J, with 6 bases in the middle. The CDR3 consists of 14 residues. CDR1 and CDR2 (germline): MNHEY, SVGAGI. This chain's CDR3 is CASSYLDSTDTQYF. The CDR3 DNA follows: TGTGCCAGCAGTTACCTCGACAGCACAGATACGCAGTATTTT.

The V and J genes are TRBV30 and TRBJ1-5; TRBD1 might be the D (5 bases). V lost 1 base and J lost 0, with 16 bases in between. The CDR3 runs 17 residues. CDR1 and CDR2 (germline): GTSNPN, SVGIG (reference sequence). CDR3 region: CAWSAVLGDFSNQPQHF. DNA of the CDR3: TGTGCCTGGAGTGCGGTGCTAGGGGACTTTAGCAATCAGCCCCAGCATTTT.

The chain joins TRBV2 to TRBJ2-2; D unresolved. With 11 bases removed from V and 4 bases from J, the gap between germline ends came to 17 bases. Germline V gene lookup returns CDR1 SNHLY and CDR2 FYNNEI. The length of the CDR3 is 14 residues. The CDR3 nucleotides are TGTGCCGGGAAGGGCCTCTACGCCACCGGGGAGCTGTTTTTT. The encoded protein is CAGKGLYATGELFF.

The chain joins TRBV27 to TRBJ2-1; a weak D match, TRBD1 (5 bases). Trimming took off 3 bases at V and 1 base at J, with 19 bases between the two ends. The CDR3 is 18 amino acids. Germline V lookup: CDR1 MNHEY, CDR2 SMNVEV (reference sequence). Here the CDR3 reads CASSFLPRLDRSYNEQFF. DNA for the CDR3: TGTGCCAGCAGTTTCCTTCCCCGCCTCGACAGATCCTACAATGAGCAGTTCTTC.

In this sample, this clone turned up a few times. V usage is TRBV18 and J usage is TRBJ1-1; D call uncertain. V was trimmed by 3 bases and J by 0 bases, leaving 8 bases between them. The CDR3 is 14 amino acids. Germline loops: CDR1 KGHSH, CDR2 LQKENI. CDR3 in amino acids: CASSPGYMNTEAFF. The DNA of the CDR3 is TGTGCCAGCTCACCCGGCTACATGAACACTGAAGCTTTCTTT.

The rearrangement links TRBV2 to TRBJ2-7; a weak D match, TRBD2 (5 bases). Germline V gene sequence: CDR1 SNHLY, CDR2 FYNNEI. The CDR3 spans 14 residues. V lost 3 bases, J lost 5 bases, and 14 bases lay in between. The CDR3 DNA reads TGTGCCAGCAGTGACGAGGGCCCTGGGGACGAGCAGTACTTC. Translated, it gives CASSDEGPGDEQYF.

This clone has only one observation. This chain links TRBV10-3 with TRBJ2-1; 12 nucleotides align to TRBD2. The CDR3 is 15 residues long. Trimming cost V 6 bases and J 6 bases; bases outside gene matches: 6. The germline V gene encodes CDR1 ENHRY and CDR2 SYGVKD. For the CDR3, the DNA is TGTGCCATCAGCCTAGCGGGAGGGCCCTCCAATGAGCAGTTCTTC. Its protein product is CAISLAGGPSNEQFF.

The rearrangement uses TRBV7-9 and TRBJ1-1, with D possibly being TRBD1 (5 bases). The germline V gene encodes CDR1 SEHNR and CDR2 FQNEAQ (reference sequence). The CDR3 has 13 amino acids. V gave up 4 bases and J gave up 4 bases, with 10 bases separating them. CDR3: CASSSRDGTEAFF. The CDR3 bases are TGTGCCAGCAGCTCCAGGGATGGCACTGAAGCTTTCTTT.

J is TRBJ2-5 and V is TRBV11-2; the D is unclear. Germline CDR1 and CDR2: SGHAT and FQNNGV. Trimming left V 0 bases short and J 5 bases short, with 4 bases between. CDR3 length equals 12 residues. The DNA for the CDR3 is TGTGCCAGCAGCTTAGATCAGGAGACCCAGTACTTC. This codes for CASSLDQETQYF. Using reference TRBV11-2 and TRBJ2-5 for the parts outside the CDR3, the full variable domain is EAGVAQSPRYKIIEKRQSVAFWCNPISGHATLYWYQQILGQGPKLLIQFQNNGVVDDSQLPKDRFSAERLKGVDSTLKIQPAKLEDSAVYLCASSLDQETQYFGPGTRLLVL.

The chain couples TRBV18 to TRBJ1-4, with 8 bases fitting TRBD1. V lost 3 bases to trimming and J lost 7 bases; unmatched junction nucleotides: 7. Germline V gene data show CDR1 as KGHSH and CDR2 as LQKENI. This CDR3 contains 15 residues. CDR3 loop: CASSPRDRGSEKLFF. CDR3 nucleotide sequence: TGTGCCAGCTCACCGAGAGACAGGGGCAGTGAAAAACTGTTTTTT.

This CDR3 is CASSQDRTSGAQETQYF. The CDR3 region has the DNA TGCGCCAGCAGCCAAGATCGGACTAGCGGAGCACAAGAGACCCAGTACTTC. The rearrangement links TRBV4-1 to TRBJ2-5, with 10 bases that match TRBD2. Germline values: CDR1 MGHRA, CDR2 YSYEKL. The V and J ends lost 0 bases and 2 bases, in that order; junction bases with no gene match: 6. This CDR3 contains 17 residues.

The gene calls are TRBV11-2 and TRBJ1-3; no reliable D call. The ends were cut back, 3 bases at V and 5 bases at J, with 5 bases in the middle. This CDR3 is 12 amino acids long. Germline lookup yields CDR1 SGHAT and CDR2 FQNNGV. The chain's CDR3 is CASSFTRNTIYF. Written as DNA, the CDR3 is TGTGCCAGCAGCTTTACCCGAAACACCATATATTTT.

This clone was seen a handful of times. This chain connects TRBV19 to TRBJ1-4; weak D call: TRBD1 (5 bases). CDR3 length: 14 residues. V shed 6 bases and J shed 0 bases, with 8 bases lying between them. Germline CDR1 and CDR2: LNHDA and SQIVND (reference sequence). The CDR3 protein is CASRDSATNEKLFF. In nucleotides, the CDR3 is TGTGCCAGTAGAGACAGTGCAACTAATGAAAAACTGTTTTTT. Together with reference TRBV19 and TRBJ1-4, the CDR3 gives the full variable domain: DGGITQSPKYLFRKEGQNVTLSCEQNLNHDAMYWYRQDPGQGLRLIYYSQIVNDFQKGDIAEGYSVSREKKESFPLTVTSAQKNPTAFYLCASRDSATNEKLFFGSGTQLSVL.

The V gene is TRBV4-1, the J gene TRBJ1-1; D unclear. Trimming took off 1 base at V and 0 bases at J, with 6 bases between the two ends. Germline lookup yields CDR1 MGHRA and CDR2 YSYEKL. This CDR3 is built from 14 residues. The CDR3 reads CASSQGGMNTEAFF. Here the CDR3 DNA reads TGCGCCAGCAGCCAAGGAGGGATGAACACTGAAGCTTTCTTT.

J is TRBJ2-7 and V is TRBV7-9; 9 bases agree with TRBD2. From germline, CDR1 is SEHNR and CDR2 FQNEAQ (reference sequence). The V segment lost 5 bases and the J segment 1 base; nucleotides outside the gene matches: 12. The CDR3 has 17 amino acids. The CDR3 DNA reads TGTGCCAGCAGCCCTCGTGGTTCTAGCGGGGTATCCTACGAGCAGTACTTC. Translation: CASSPRGSSGVSYEQYF.

The J gene is TRBJ2-3, the V gene TRBV6-6, with TRBD1 matching 7 bases. The CDR3 extends over 15 amino acids. Per germline, CDR1 MNHNY and CDR2 SVGAGI (reference sequence). V gave up 6 bases and J gave up 2 bases; unmatched junction bases: 8. DNA of the CDR3: TGTGCCAGCAGCCGACGGGACAGCGTCACAGATACGCAGTATTTT. It translates to CASSRRDSVTDTQYF.

This chain connects TRBV19 to TRBJ1-5; no reliable D call. V was pared by 3 bases and J by 5 bases, with 11 bases between. CDR1 and CDR2 from the germline V gene are LNHDA and SQIVND (reference sequence). This CDR3 is built from 14 residues. The CDR3 DNA reads as TGTGCCAGTAGTATGGGTCAGGCCGATCAGCCCCAGCATTTT. It codes for CASSMGQADQPQHF.

This clone was observed a few times. The J gene is TRBJ2-7, the V gene TRBV5-1, with 7 positions matching TRBD1. V lost 2 bases, J lost 5 bases, and 7 bases stayed unmatched. Germline V gene lookup returns CDR1 SGHRS and CDR2 YFSETQ. The CDR3 spans 14 residues. CDR3 region: CASSLTGVSHEQYF. The CDR3 DNA follows: TGCGCCAGCAGCTTAACAGGGGTATCACACGAGCAGTACTTC.

The chain employs TRBV4-3 and TRBJ2-1; D is uncertain. The CDR3 has 15 amino acids. In germline, CDR1 is LGHNA, CDR2 YSLEER. Trimming left V 0 bases short and J 1 base short, with 7 bases between. The CDR3 DNA follows: TGCGCCAGCAGCCAAGAGGTGGCGTCCTACAATGAGCAGTTCTTC. Its translation: CASSQEVASYNEQFF.

The DNA for the CDR3 is TGTGCCTGGAGGGAACAGGGGTTCGGAAAACTGTTTTTT. Translated, it gives CAWREQGFGKLFF. J is TRBJ1-4 and V is TRBV30; 7 bases map to TRBD1. The CDR3 covers 13 residues. Germline V lookup: CDR1 GTSNPN, CDR2 SVGIG (reference sequence). Losses at the gene ends were 3 bases for V and 10 bases for J; bases not matched to a gene: 8.

This chain joins TRBV21-1 and TRBJ2-5; no DNA check was done on the table's D call, TRBD2. TRBV21-1 is designated a pseudogene. CDR3 length: 19 amino acids. The CDR3 region is CASSTRVERLAGVQETQYF. The CDR3 nucleotides are TGTGCCAGCAGCACACGCGTCGAGAGACTAGCGGGGGTACAAGAGACCCAGTACTTC.

The rearrangement uses TRBV21-1 and TRBJ2-5; TRBD1 is the table's D call and was not checked against the DNA. TRBV21-1 is classified as a pseudogene. CDR3 length: 17 residues. The CDR3 loop is CASSLLLRGDSQETQYF. DNA of the CDR3: TGTGCCAGCAGCTTACTCCTCAGAGGGGACAGTCAAGAGACCCAGTACTTC.

The chain recombines TRBV4-1 with TRBJ2-7; 8 bases line up with TRBD1. V shed 4 bases and J 0 bases; nucleotides not matched to a gene: 11. Germline CDR1 reads MGHRA; CDR2 reads YSYEKL. The CDR3 is 17 amino acids. CDR3 in DNA: TGCGCCAGCAGCCCCGCCGGACGGACAGGGCCCTCCTACGAGCAGTACTTC. Protein product: CASSPAGRTGPSYEQYF.